This TCR beta chain was observed in a study of blood T cell repertoires in COVID-19. Whole-study context: Nucleic acid was either cDNA or gDNA, and it came from T cells, B-cell-depleted T cells, or PBMCs.

This clone turned up a few times. Original analysis: Nucleated cell number was recorded as an estimate derived from reference gene primer amplification. Measured with immunoSEQ multiplex PCR; TCRdb has only the in-frame clones, and not every one. D and trimming were read from the DNA, whereas the V and J calls and clone size are those reported in that table. The table lists hundreds of thousands of clones, roughly 90% of them singletons. This CDR3 has 13 residues. Trimming pared 6 bases from V and 3 bases from J, leaving 11 bases between. The germline CDR1 and CDR2 sequences are MNHEY and SVGEGT. The clonotype originates from a woman under 30 who had recovered from COVID-19. The source material was PBMCs or T cells enriched from blood (not recorded which). V and J are TRBV6-2 or TRBV6-3 and TRBJ1-2; possibly TRBD1 for D (5 bases). The CDR3 DNA reads as TGTGCCAGCAGCTCGACAGAACACTATGGCTACACCTTC. This translates into CASSSTEHYGYTF.